A single sample is the source of the 32 T cell receptor beta chains below, sequenced in a study of blood T cell repertoires in COVID-19. This table comes from immunoSEQ multiplex PCR, and its TCRdb copy is limited to in-frame clones, with some not included. The sample has under 40,000 clones, 87% seen once. Sequences were obtained from peripheral blood. These receptors all stem from a man in his fifties with active or convalescent COVID-19.

V usage is TRBV7-3 and J usage is TRBJ2-2, with 7 positions matching TRBD1. V gave up 5 bases and J gave up 4 bases; unmatched junction bases: 7. Germline values: CDR1 SGHTA, CDR2 FQGTGA. The CDR3 covers 15 residues. The CDR3 sequence: CASSPRGQLTGELFF. The CDR3 DNA reads TGTGCCAGCAGCCCACGGGGACAGCTCACCGGGGAGCTGTTTTTT.

The J gene is TRBJ1-2, the V gene TRBV5-1, with 9 bases lining up with TRBD1. Trimming at V came to 4 bases and at J to 3 bases, leaving 7 bases not matched to a gene. The CDR3 has 15 amino acids. Germline V gene data show CDR1 as SGHRS and CDR2 as YFSETQ. CDR3 protein: CASSVTGGLDYGYTF. The CDR3 DNA follows: TGCGCCAGCAGCGTTACAGGGGGCCTCGACTATGGCTACACCTTC.

The gene calls are TRBV3-1 (or the pseudogene TRBV3-2) and TRBJ2-1, with D maybe TRBD1 (5 bases). The CDR3 is made up of 15 amino acids. The V gene's germline CDR1 is LGHDT and CDR2 YNNKEL (reference sequence). V was pared by 0 bases and J by 10 bases, with 16 bases between. CDR3 sequence reads: CASSQDRASLPEQFF. CDR3 DNA sequence: TGTGCCAGCAGCCAAGACAGGGCTAGTCTCCCGGAGCAGTTCTTC.

The CDR3 region is CASSLDPGAATEAFF. The CDR3 coding sequence is TGTGCCAGCAGCTTAGATCCAGGGGCGGCCACTGAAGCTTTCTTT. The V gene is TRBV11-2, the J gene TRBJ1-1; D may be TRBD1 (6 bases). The CDR3 extends over 15 amino acids. The V gene lost 0 bases and the J gene lost 4 bases, with 12 bases spanning the gap. Germline V gives CDR1 SGHAT, CDR2 FQNNGV.

V usage is TRBV5-1 and J usage is TRBJ2-2; tentative D call: TRBD2 (6 bases). Germline values: CDR1 SGHRS, CDR2 YFSETQ. CDR3 size: 15 residues. With 6 bases removed from V and 2 bases from J, the gap between germline ends came to 14 bases. CDR3 amino acids: CASIPGSGNTGELFF. CDR3 bases: TGCGCCAGCATCCCGGGTAGCGGCAACACCGGGGAGCTGTTTTTT.

The chain links TRBV27 to TRBJ1-4, with D tentatively TRBD1 (5 bases). V was trimmed by 4 bases and J by 6 bases, leaving 15 bases between them. CDR1 MNHEY and CDR2 SMNVEV come from the germline V gene (reference sequence). This CDR3 has 15 amino acids. The CDR3 spells CASSSWGVWDEKLFF. The CDR3 DNA is TGTGCCAGCAGTTCTTGGGGGGTTTGGGATGAAAAACTGTTTTTT.

This rearrangement joins TRBV29-1 to TRBJ2-2; tentative D call: TRBD1 (6 bases). The CDR3 extends over 15 amino acids. The germline gives CDR1 SQVTM, CDR2 ANQGSEA. V lost 4 bases, J lost 2 bases, and 14 bases lay in between. The CDR3 DNA reads as TGCAGCGTTGGGCAGGGGTCCCTTAACACCGGGGAGCTGTTTTTT. Translating gives CSVGQGSLNTGELFF.

This chain connects TRBV4-1 to TRBJ1-2; 8 bases map to TRBD1. The CDR3 consists of 15 residues. The ends lost 1 base at V and 6 bases at J; junction bases unmatched: 7. In germline, CDR1 is MGHRA, CDR2 YSYEKL. CDR3 DNA sequence: TGCGCCAGCAGCCAAGCGACGACAGGGGTTCATGGCTACACCTTC. Its translation is CASSQATTGVHGYTF.

The genes are TRBV6-5 and TRBJ1-1, with unresolved D. Deletions cut 6 bases from V and 11 bases from J, with 16 bases between. The CDR3 consists of 12 residues. The germline CDR1 and CDR2 sequences are MNHEY and SVGAGI. CDR3 coding DNA: TGTGCCAGCAGGCCCCCGGGCGGGGTTGCTTTCTTT. The encoded protein is CASRPPGGVAFF.

This clone is a singleton in its sample. V gene TRBV5-1 combines with J gene TRBJ1-4; 7 bases fit TRBD1. The CDR3 spans 17 residues. Per the germline V gene, CDR1 is SGHRS and CDR2 is YFSETQ. Unmatched junction bases numbered 17, after V lost 4 bases and J lost 8 bases. The CDR3 is CASSKIQGQASGEKLFF. CDR3 nucleotide sequence: TGCGCCAGCAGCAAAATCCAAGGACAGGCGTCGGGGGAAAAACTGTTTTTT. Full variable domain (missing parts from reference TRBV5-1 and TRBJ1-4): KAGVTQTPRYLIKTRGQQVTLSCSPISGHRSVSWYQQTPGQGLQFLFEYFSETQRNKGNFPGRFSGRQFSNSRSEMNVSTLELGDSALYLCASSKIQGQASGEKLFFGSGTQLSVL.

This rearrangement joins TRBV3-1 (or the pseudogene TRBV3-2) to TRBJ1-1, with D possibly matching TRBD1 (6 bases). CDR1 LGHDT and CDR2 YNNKEL come from the germline V gene (reference sequence). The CDR3 is 12 residues long. V was trimmed by 5 bases and J by 5 bases, leaving 9 bases between them. Written as DNA, the CDR3 is TGTGCCAGCAGCTACGGACAGACTGAAGCTTTCTTT. It translates to CASSYGQTEAFF.

As regards this clone: Mismatch with germline at one junction end may stem from a read error. This chain joins TRBV6-5 and TRBJ2-7, with D uncertain. The CDR3 is made up of 11 amino acids. Germline CDR1 and CDR2: MNHEY and SVGAGI. Here the CDR3 DNA reads TGTGCCAGCAGCGCAGGCAGGCTCATCCACTTC. The encoded protein is CASSAGRLIHF.

The V and J genes are TRBV2 and TRBJ2-3, with 9 bases that match TRBD2. The CDR3 extends over 16 amino acids. Trimming at V came to 6 bases and at J to 4 bases, leaving 11 bases not matched to a gene. Per germline, CDR1 SNHLY and CDR2 FYNNEI. The CDR3 loop reads CASSLHQAGGADTQYF. CDR3 DNA: TGTGCCAGCAGCCTCCATCAAGCGGGGGGAGCAGATACGCAGTATTTT. Complete variable domain (other parts from reference TRBV2 and TRBJ2-3): EPEVTQTPSHQVTQMGQEVILRCVPISNHLYFYWYRQILGQKVEFLVSFYNNEISEKSEIFDDQFSVERPDGSNFTLKIRSTKLEDSAMYFCASSLHQAGGADTQYFGPGTRLTVL.

This sequence joins TRBV7-3 and TRBJ1-1, with no clear D. V was trimmed by 5 bases and J by 1 base, leaving 8 bases between them. This CDR3 has 13 residues. The germline V gene has CDR1 SGHTA and CDR2 FQGTGA. The chain's CDR3 is CASSLVGNTEAFF. Here the CDR3 DNA reads TGTGCCAGCAGCCTGGTCGGGAACACTGAAGCTTTCTTT.

The CDR3 sequence: CASSASGRTDTQYF. The CDR3 DNA is TGTGCCAGCAGTGCTAGCGGGAGAACAGATACGCAGTATTTT. This chain links TRBV2 with TRBJ2-3, with 10 bases fitting TRBD2. The germline V gene encodes CDR1 SNHLY and CDR2 FYNNEI. The J segment lost 3 bases and the V segment lost 4 bases, leaving 1 base of the junction unmatched. The CDR3 has 14 amino acids.

The chain recombines TRBV28 with TRBJ2-2, with TRBD2 identical over 10 bases. The trim removed 6 bases at V and 1 base at J, leaving 5 bases unmatched. There are 16 residues in the CDR3. CDR1 and CDR2 from the germline V gene are MDHEN and SYDVKM. Here the CDR3 DNA reads TGTGCCAGCAGGACCATAGCGGGAGGGAACACCGGGGAGCTGTTTTTT. Amino acids: CASRTIAGGNTGELFF.

This chain's CDR3 is CASSLTGLANYGYTF. The CDR3 DNA follows: TGTGCCAGCAGTTTGACAGGCTTAGCTAACTATGGCTACACCTTC. This sequence joins TRBV6-5 and TRBJ1-2; possible D gene TRBD1, 6 bases. The CDR3 consists of 15 residues. V was trimmed by 4 bases and J by 0 bases, leaving 12 bases between them. Germline V CDR1 and CDR2: MNHEY, SVGAGI.

This clone was detected only once. The chain links TRBV6-1 to TRBJ1-1; D unresolved. This CDR3 has 15 amino acids. Germline V gives CDR1 MNHNS, CDR2 SASEGT. The V and J ends lost 1 base and 3 bases respectively, with 12 bases between them. The CDR3: CASSEVDGGDTEAFF. CDR3 DNA sequence: TGTGCCAGCAGTGAAGTGGACGGCGGGGACACTGAAGCTTTCTTT.

V usage is TRBV27 and J usage is TRBJ1-5; possible D gene TRBD1, 5 bases. Germline CDR1 reads MNHEY; CDR2 reads SMNVEV (reference sequence). The CDR3 has 14 amino acids. V dropped 6 bases and J dropped 6 bases, with 15 bases sitting between them. The CDR3 coding sequence is TGTGCCAGCAGACCCGATCACGGGGGTCAGCCCCAGCATTTT. Its protein product is CASRPDHGGQPQHF.

The rearrangement joins TRBV18 to TRBJ2-7; D gene unclear. Germline CDR1 reads KGHSH; CDR2 reads LQKENI. This CDR3 comprises 12 residues. Trimming shortened V by 6 bases and J by 0 bases, and 6 bases separated the two germline ends. Written as DNA, the CDR3 is TGTGCCAGCTCCCCGAGCTCCTACGAGCAGTACGTC. Protein product: CASSPSSYEQYV.

This clone has a single count. The chain carries TRBV28 and TRBJ2-7; D is unresolved. Trimming took 4 bases from V and 4 from J, leaving 8 bases between them. This CDR3 has 12 amino acids. Per the germline V gene, CDR1 is MDHEN and CDR2 is SYDVKM. CDR3 nucleotide sequence: TGTGCCAGCAGTTCCTACAGATACGAGCAGTACTTC. Its protein is CASSSYRYEQYF.

The rearrangement uses TRBV2 and TRBJ1-2, with D tentatively TRBD1 (5 bases). The CDR3 spans 14 residues. The germline V gene has CDR1 SNHLY and CDR2 FYNNEI. Trimming removed 4 bases from V and 5 bases from J, with 14 bases in between. The CDR3 nucleotides read TGTGCCAGCAGTGGGGGCCAGACATTATATGGCTACACCTTC. It yields the protein CASSGGQTLYGYTF.

The chain links TRBV7-2 to TRBJ1-2, with 8 nucleotides matching TRBD1. Trimming removed 1 base from V and 8 bases from J; junction bases left unmatched: 15. This CDR3 has 17 residues. Germline loops: CDR1 SGHTA, CDR2 FQGNSA. CDR3 region: CASSLGQPRTGPFGYTF. The CDR3 region has the DNA TGTGCCAGCAGCTTAGGTCAGCCGAGGACAGGGCCTTTCGGCTACACCTTC.

Only a few counts were recorded for this clone. The J gene is TRBJ2-7, the V gene TRBV18; 13 bases are shared with TRBD2. J lost 0 bases, V lost 4 bases, and 0 bases had no gene match. This CDR3 is 15 amino acids long. Germline V lookup: CDR1 KGHSH, CDR2 LQKENI. The CDR3 DNA sequence: TGTGCCAGCTCACGGACTAGCGGGAGCTCCTACGAGCAGTACTTC. This translates into CASSRTSGSSYEQYF. Full variable domain (rest looked up from reference TRBV18 and TRBJ2-7): NAGVMQNPRHLVRRRGQEARLRCSPMKGHSHVYWYRQLPEEGLKFMVYLQKENIIDESGMPKERFSAEFPKEGPSILRIQQVVRGDSAAYFCASSRTSGSSYEQYFGPGTRLTVT.

The chain employs TRBV11-3 and TRBJ2-7; perhaps TRBD2 as D (6 bases). V was shortened by 1 base and J by 3 bases, with 13 bases between the two germline ends. This CDR3 contains 15 residues. In germline, CDR1 is SGHNT, CDR2 YENEEA. CDR3 coding DNA: TGTGCCAGCAGCTTAGGGTTCGGAGGGGACTACGAGCAGTACTTC. Amino acid sequence: CASSLGFGGDYEQYF.

The CDR3, as DNA: TGCGCCAGCAGCCCGGGGATCGGAAACACCATATATTTT. Amino acids: CASSPGIGNTIYF. This chain joins TRBV5-1 and TRBJ1-3; no definite D call. CDR1 is SGHRS and CDR2 is YFSETQ in the germline V gene. V gave up 4 bases and J gave up 4 bases, with 9 bases separating them. The CDR3 covers 13 residues.

V and J are TRBV9 and TRBJ1-4; a weak D match, TRBD1 (5 bases). Trimming stripped 4 bases from V and 3 bases from J, with 13 bases between. The length of the CDR3 is 15 residues. CDR1 SGDLS and CDR2 YYNGEE come from the germline V gene. The CDR3 bases are TGTGCCAGCAGCACCCTCGGGGGTGCTAATGAAAAACTGTTTTTT. It is translated as CASSTLGGANEKLFF.

This sequence joins TRBV5-4 and TRBJ2-1, with a tentative D call TRBD1 (6 bases). Trimming pared 0 bases from V and 10 bases from J, leaving 20 bases between. The germline gives CDR1 SGHNT, CDR2 YYREEE (reference sequence). The CDR3 has 16 residues. The CDR3 protein is CASSLVGQGPLREQFF. CDR3 nucleotides: TGTGCCAGCAGCTTGGTGGGGCAGGGGCCCCTCAGAGAGCAGTTCTTC. Using reference TRBV5-4 and TRBJ2-1 for the parts outside the CDR3, the full variable domain is ETGVTQSPTHLIKTRGQQVTLRCSSQSGHNTVSWYQQALGQGPQFIFQYYREEENGRGNFPPRFSGLQFPNYSSELNVNALELDDSALYLCASSLVGQGPLREQFFGPGTRLTVL.

This chain joins TRBV28 and TRBJ2-3, with D perhaps TRBD2 (5 bases). This CDR3 contains 14 residues. The germline CDR1 and CDR2 sequences are MDHEN and SYDVKM. The CDR3 region has the DNA TGTGGAGTAATTGAGGGAAAGGGCACAGATACGCAGTATTTT. This codes for CGVIEGKGTDTQYF.

The V gene is TRBV7-8, the J gene TRBJ1-5; D not certain. V lost 5 bases to trimming and J lost 5 bases, with 7 bases between them. The CDR3 extends over 12 amino acids. Germline-derived CDR1 and CDR2 are SGHVS and FQNEAQ. Written as DNA, the CDR3 is TGTGCCAGCAGCCCCCAGGATCAGCCCCAGCATTTT. Translated, it gives CASSPQDQPQHF.

This chain links TRBV3-1 (or the pseudogene TRBV3-2) with TRBJ2-5, with 8 bases lining up with TRBD1. The CDR3 runs to 15 residues. Germline values: CDR1 LGHDT, CDR2 YNNKEL (reference sequence). J was trimmed by 5 bases and V by 2 bases; bases with no gene match: 7. CDR3 sequence: CASSQRRTGRETQYF. The CDR3 region has the DNA TGTGCCAGCAGCCAACGGCGGACAGGGCGGGAGACCCAGTACTTC.

The chain links TRBV30 to TRBJ2-1; no reliable D call. The germline V gene has CDR1 GTSNPN and CDR2 SVGIG (reference sequence). Trimming took 1 base from V and 1 from J, leaving 14 bases between them. The CDR3 spans 16 residues. CDR3 sequence reads: CAWSAYSGYSYNEQFF. For the CDR3, the DNA is TGTGCCTGGAGTGCATACTCCGGGTATTCCTACAATGAGCAGTTCTTC.